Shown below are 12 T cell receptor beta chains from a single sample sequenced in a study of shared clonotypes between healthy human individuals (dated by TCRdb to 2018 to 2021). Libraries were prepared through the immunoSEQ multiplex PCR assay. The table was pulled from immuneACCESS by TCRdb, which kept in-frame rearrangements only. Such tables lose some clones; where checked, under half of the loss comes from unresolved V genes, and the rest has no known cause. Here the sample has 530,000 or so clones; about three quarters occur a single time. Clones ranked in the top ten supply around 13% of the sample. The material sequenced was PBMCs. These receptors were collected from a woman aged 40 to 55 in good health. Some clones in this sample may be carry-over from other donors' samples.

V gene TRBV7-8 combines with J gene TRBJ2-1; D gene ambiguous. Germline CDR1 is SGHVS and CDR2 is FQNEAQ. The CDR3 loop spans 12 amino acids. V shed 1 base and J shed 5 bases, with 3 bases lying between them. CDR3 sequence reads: CASSLVHNEQFF. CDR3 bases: TGTGCCAGCAGCTTAGTTCACAATGAGCAGTTCTTC.

The CDR3 protein is CASSTGGGYYEQYF. CDR3 sequence (DNA): TGTGCCAGCAGCACCGGCGGGGGCTACTACGAGCAGTACTTC. This sequence joins TRBV28 and TRBJ2-7, with D possibly TRBD2 on 7 matching bases. The CDR3 covers 14 residues. Germline CDR1 and CDR2: MDHEN and SYDVKM. V shed 6 bases and J shed 3 bases, with 15 bases lying between them.

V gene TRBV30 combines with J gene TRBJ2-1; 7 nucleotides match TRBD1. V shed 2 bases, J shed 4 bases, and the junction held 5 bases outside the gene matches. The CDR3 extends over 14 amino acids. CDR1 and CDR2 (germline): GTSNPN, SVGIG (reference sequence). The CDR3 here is CAWSLGQRYNEQFF. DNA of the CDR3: TGTGCCTGGAGTTTGGGACAGAGATACAATGAGCAGTTCTTC.

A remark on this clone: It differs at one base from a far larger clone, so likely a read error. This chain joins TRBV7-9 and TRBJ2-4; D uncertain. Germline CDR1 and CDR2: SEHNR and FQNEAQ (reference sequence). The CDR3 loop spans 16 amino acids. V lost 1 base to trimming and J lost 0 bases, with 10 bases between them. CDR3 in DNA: TGTGCCAGCAGCTTAGGGGAAGGGCTAGCCAAAAACATTCAGTACTTC. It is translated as CASSLGEGLAKNIQYF. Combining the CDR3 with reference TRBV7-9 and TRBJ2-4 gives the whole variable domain DTGVSQNPRHKITKRGQNVTFRCDPISEHNRLYWYRQTLGQGPEFLTYFQNEAQLEKSRLLSDRFSAERPKGSFSTLEIQRTEQGDSAMYLCASSLGEGLAKNIQYFGAGTRLSVL.

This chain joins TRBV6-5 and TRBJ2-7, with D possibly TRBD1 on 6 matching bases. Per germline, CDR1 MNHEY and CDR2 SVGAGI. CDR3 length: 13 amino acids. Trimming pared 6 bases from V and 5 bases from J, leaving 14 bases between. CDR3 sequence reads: CASRRGIADEQYF. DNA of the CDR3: TGTGCCAGCAGGAGGGGGATCGCCGACGAGCAGTACTTC.

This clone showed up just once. In nucleotides, the CDR3 is TGTGCCAGCAGTTACGCGGGGGCCGAGTACAATGAGCAGTTCTTC. Residues: CASSYAGAEYNEQFF. The gene calls are TRBV6-6 and TRBJ2-1; possibly TRBD2 for D (7 bases). The CDR3 covers 15 residues. V lost 2 bases and J 4 bases, leaving 12 bases between the germline ends. Germline V gene lookup returns CDR1 MNHNY and CDR2 SVGAGI (reference sequence).

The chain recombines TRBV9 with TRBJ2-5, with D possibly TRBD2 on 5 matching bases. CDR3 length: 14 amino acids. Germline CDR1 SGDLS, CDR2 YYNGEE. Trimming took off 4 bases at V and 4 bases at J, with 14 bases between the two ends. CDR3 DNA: TGTGCCAGCAGCCCCGTCGGGAAAGGAGAGACCCAGTACTTC. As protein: CASSPVGKGETQYF. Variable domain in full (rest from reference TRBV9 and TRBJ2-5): DSGVTQTPKHLITATGQRVTLRCSPRSGDLSVYWYQQSLDQGLQFLIQYYNGEERAKGNILERFSAQQFPDLHSELNLSSLELGDSALYFCASSPVGKGETQYFGPGTRLLVL.

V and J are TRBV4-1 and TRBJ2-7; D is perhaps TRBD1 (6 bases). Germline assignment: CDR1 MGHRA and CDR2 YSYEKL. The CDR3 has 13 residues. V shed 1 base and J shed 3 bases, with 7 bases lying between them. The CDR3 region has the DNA TGCGCCAGCAGCCAAGGGACAGACTACGAGCAGTACTTC. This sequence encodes CASSQGTDYEQYF.

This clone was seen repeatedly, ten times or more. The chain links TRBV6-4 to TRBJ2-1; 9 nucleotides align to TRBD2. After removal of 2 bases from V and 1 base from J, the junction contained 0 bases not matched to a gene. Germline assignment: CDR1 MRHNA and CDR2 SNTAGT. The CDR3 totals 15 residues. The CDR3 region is CASSDAGGSYNEQFF. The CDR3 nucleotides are TGTGCCAGCAGTGACGCGGGAGGGTCCTACAATGAGCAGTTCTTC.

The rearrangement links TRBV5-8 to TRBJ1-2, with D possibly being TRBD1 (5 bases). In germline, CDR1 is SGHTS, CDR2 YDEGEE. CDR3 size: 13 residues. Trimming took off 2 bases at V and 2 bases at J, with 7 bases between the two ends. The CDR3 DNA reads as TGTGCCAGCAGCTTTCAGGGAAACTATGGCTACACCTTC. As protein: CASSFQGNYGYTF.

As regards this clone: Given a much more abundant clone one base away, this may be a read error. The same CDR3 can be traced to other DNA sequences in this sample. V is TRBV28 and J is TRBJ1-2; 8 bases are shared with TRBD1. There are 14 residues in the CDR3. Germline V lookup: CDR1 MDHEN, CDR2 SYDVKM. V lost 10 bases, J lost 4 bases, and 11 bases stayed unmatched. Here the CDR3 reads CATPTQGAGYGYTF. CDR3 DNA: TGTGCCACTCCCACCCAGGGGGCAGGCTATGGCTACACCTTC.

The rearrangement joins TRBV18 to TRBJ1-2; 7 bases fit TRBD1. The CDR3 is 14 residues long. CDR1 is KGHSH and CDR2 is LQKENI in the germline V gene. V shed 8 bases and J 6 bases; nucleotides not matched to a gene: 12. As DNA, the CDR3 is TGTGCCAGCGAAAACAGGGGTCTTTCTGATGGCTACACCTTC. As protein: CASENRGLSDGYTF.